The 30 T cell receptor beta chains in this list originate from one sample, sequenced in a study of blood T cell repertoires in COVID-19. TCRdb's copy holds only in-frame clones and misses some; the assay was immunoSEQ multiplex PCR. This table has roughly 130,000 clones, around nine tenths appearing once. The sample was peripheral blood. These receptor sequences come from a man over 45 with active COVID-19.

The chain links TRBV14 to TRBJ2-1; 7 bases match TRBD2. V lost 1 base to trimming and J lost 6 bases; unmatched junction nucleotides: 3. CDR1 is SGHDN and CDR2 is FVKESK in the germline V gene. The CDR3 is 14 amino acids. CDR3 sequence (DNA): TGTGCCAGCAGCCAAGCGGGAGGAAGCAATGAGCAGTTCTTC. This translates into CASSQAGGSNEQFF.

The CDR3 sequence: CASSPRQGDEKLFF. CDR3 in DNA: TGTGCCAGCAGCCCCCGACAGGGAGATGAAAAACTGTTTTTT. The J gene is TRBJ1-4, the V gene TRBV7-2; TRBD1 agrees at 7 bases. Germline CDR1 and CDR2: SGHTA and FQGNSA. This CDR3 region has 14 residues. V was pared by 5 bases and J by 6 bases, with 6 bases of the junction left unmatched.

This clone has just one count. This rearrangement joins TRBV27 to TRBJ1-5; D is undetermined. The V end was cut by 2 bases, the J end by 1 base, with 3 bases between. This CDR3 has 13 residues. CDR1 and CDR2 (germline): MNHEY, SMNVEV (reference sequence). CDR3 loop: CASSLVSNQPQHF. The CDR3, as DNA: TGTGCCAGCAGTTTAGTAAGCAATCAGCCCCAGCATTTT.

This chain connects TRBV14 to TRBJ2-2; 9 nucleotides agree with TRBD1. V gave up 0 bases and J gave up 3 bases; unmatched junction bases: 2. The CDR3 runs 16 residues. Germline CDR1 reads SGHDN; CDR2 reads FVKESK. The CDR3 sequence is CASSQDRDRDTGELFF. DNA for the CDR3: TGTGCCAGCAGCCAAGACCGGGACAGGGACACCGGGGAGCTGTTTTTT.

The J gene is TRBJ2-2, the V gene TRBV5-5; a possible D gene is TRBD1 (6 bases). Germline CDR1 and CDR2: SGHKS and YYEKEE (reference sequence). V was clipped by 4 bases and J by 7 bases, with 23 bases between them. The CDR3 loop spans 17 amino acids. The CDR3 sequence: CASSPSNLRGSVGELFF. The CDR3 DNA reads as TGTGCCAGCAGCCCGAGCAACTTAAGGGGGTCGGTCGGGGAGCTGTTTTTT.

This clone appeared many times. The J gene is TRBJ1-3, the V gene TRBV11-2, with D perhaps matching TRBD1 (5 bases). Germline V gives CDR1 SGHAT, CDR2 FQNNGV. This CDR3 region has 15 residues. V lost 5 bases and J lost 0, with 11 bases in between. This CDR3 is CASSNRQGSGNTIYF. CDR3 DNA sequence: TGTGCCAGCAGCAACCGCCAGGGCTCTGGAAACACCATATATTTT.

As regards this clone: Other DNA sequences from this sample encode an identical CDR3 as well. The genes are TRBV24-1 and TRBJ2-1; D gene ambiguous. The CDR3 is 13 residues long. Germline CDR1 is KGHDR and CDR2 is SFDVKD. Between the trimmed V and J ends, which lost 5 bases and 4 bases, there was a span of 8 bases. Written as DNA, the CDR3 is TGTGCCACCAGTGGCGCTAGATACAATGAGCAGTTCTTC. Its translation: CATSGARYNEQFF.

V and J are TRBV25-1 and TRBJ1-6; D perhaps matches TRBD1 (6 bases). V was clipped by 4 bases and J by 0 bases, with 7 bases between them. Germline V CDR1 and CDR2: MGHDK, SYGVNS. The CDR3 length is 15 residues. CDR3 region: CASSGGGSYNSPLHF. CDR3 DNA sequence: TGTGCCAGCAGTGGAGGGGGCTCCTATAATTCACCCCTCCACTTT.

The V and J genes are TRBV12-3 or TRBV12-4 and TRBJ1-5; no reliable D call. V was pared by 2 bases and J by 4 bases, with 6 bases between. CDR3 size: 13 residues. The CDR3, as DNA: TGTGCCAGCAGTTTATCAGAAAATCAGCCCCAGCATTTT. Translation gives CASSLSENQPQHF.

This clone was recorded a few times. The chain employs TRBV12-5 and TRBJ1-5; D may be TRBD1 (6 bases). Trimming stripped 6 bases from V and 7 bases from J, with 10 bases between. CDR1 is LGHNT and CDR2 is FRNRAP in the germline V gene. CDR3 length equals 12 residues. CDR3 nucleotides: TGTGCTAGTGGCATGGACAGCCAGCCCCAGCATTTT. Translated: CASGMDSQPQHF. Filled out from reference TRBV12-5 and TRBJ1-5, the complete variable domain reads DARVTQTPRHKVTEMGQEVTMRCQPILGHNTVFWYRQTMMQGLELLAYFRNRAPLDDSGMPKDRFSAEMPDATLATLKIQPSEPRDSAVYFCASGMDSQPQHFGDGTRLSIL.

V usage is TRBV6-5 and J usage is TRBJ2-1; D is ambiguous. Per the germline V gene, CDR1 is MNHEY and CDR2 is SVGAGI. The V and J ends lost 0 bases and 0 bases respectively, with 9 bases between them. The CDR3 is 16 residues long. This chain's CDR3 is CASSYSYVSSYNEQFF. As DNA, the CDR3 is TGTGCCAGCAGTTACTCCTACGTAAGCTCCTACAATGAGCAGTTCTTC.

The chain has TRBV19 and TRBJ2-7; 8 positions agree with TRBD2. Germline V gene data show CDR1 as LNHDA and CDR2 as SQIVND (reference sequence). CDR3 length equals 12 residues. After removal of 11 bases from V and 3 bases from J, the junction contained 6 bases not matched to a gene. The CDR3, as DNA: TGTGCCTGTACGGGGGGGAACTACGAGCAGTACTTC. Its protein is CACTGGNYEQYF.

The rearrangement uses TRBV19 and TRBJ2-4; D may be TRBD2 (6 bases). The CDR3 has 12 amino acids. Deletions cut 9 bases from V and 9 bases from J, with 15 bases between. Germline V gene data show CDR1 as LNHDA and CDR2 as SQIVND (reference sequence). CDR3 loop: CASTSLGSIQYF. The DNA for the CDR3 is TGTGCCAGCACTAGCCTGGGTAGCATTCAGTACTTC.

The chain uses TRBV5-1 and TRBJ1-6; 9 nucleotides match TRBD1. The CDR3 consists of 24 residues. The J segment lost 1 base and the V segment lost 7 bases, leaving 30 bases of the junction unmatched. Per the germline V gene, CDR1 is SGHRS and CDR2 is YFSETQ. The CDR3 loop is CASRVDRDRASYSPRVSYNSPLHF. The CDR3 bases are TGCGCCAGCCGGGTGGACAGGGACAGGGCCTCGTACTCTCCTAGAGTGTCCTATAATTCACCCCTCCACTTT.

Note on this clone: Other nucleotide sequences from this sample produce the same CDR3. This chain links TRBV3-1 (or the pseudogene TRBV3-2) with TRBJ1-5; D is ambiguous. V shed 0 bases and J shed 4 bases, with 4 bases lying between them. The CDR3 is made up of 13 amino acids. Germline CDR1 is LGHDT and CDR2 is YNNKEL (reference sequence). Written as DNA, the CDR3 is TGTGCCAGCAGCCAAGATCGGAATCAGCCCCAGCATTTT. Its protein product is CASSQDRNQPQHF.

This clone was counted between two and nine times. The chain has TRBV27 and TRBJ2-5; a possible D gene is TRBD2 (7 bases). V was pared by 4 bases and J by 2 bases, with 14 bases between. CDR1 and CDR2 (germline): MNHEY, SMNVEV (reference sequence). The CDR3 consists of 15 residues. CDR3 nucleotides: TGTGCCAGCAGTTACCTTGGGGGGGCTCAAGAGACCCAGTACTTC. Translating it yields CASSYLGGAQETQYF.

Here the CDR3 reads CASSRDTGELFF. Here the CDR3 DNA reads TGTGCCAGTAGCCGAGACACCGGGGAGCTGTTTTTT. The chain joins TRBV19 to TRBJ2-2, with D unclear. The CDR3 has 12 amino acids. V lost 6 bases to trimming and J lost 3 bases, with 5 bases between them. Germline CDR1 reads LNHDA; CDR2 reads SQIVND (reference sequence).

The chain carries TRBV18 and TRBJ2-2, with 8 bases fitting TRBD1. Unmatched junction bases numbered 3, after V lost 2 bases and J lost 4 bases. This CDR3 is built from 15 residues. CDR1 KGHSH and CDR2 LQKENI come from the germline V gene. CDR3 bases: TGTGCCAGCTCACCAGGGCAGGGGGCCACCGGGGAGCTGTTTTTT. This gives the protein CASSPGQGATGELFF.

The CDR3 DNA follows: TGTGCCAGCAGCAAATGCCGGGTAAATCAGCCCCAGCATTTT. Its protein product is CASSKCRVNQPQHF. The J gene is TRBJ1-5, the V gene TRBV21-1. TRBV21-1 is classified as a pseudogene. The CDR3 extends over 14 amino acids.

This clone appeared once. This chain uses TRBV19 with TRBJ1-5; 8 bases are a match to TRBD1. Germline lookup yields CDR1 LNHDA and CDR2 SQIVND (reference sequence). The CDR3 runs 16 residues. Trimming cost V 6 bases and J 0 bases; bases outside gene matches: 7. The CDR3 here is CASSKTGDHSNQPQHF. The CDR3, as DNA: TGTGCCAGTAGCAAGACAGGGGACCATAGCAATCAGCCCCAGCATTTT. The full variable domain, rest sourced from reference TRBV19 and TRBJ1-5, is DGGITQSPKYLFRKEGQNVTLSCEQNLNHDAMYWYRQDPGQGLRLIYYSQIVNDFQKGDIAEGYSVSREKKESFPLTVTSAQKNPTAFYLCASSKTGDHSNQPQHFGDGTRLSIL.

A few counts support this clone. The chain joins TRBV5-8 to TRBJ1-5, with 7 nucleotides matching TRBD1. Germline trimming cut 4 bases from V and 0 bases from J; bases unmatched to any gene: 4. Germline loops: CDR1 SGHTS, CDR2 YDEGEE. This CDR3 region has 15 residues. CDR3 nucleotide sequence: TGTGCCAGCAGCAGGGGGCTGATTAGCAATCAGCCCCAGCATTTT. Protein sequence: CASSRGLISNQPQHF.

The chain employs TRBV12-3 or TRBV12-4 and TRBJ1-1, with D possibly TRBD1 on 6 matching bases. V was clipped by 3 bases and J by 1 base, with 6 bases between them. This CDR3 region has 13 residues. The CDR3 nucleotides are TGTGCCAGCAGTTTGGGACAGAACACTGAAGCTTTCTTT. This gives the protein CASSLGQNTEAFF.

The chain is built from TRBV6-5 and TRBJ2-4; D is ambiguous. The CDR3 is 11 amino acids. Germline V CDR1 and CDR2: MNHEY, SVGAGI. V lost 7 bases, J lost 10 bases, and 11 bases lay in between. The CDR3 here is CASISVGIQYF. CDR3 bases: TGTGCCAGCATCAGCGTGGGTATTCAGTACTTC.

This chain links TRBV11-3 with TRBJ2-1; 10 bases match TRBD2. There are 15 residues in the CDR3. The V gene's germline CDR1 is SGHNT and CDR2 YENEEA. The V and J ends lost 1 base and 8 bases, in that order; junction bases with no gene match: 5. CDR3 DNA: TGTGCCAGCAGCTTAGGCCTAGCGGGAGTCGATGAGCAGTTCTTC. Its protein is CASSLGLAGVDEQFF. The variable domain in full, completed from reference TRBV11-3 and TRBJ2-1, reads EAGVVQSPRYKIIEKKQPVAFWCNPISGHNTLYWYLQNLGQGPELLIRYENEEAVDDSQLPKDRFSAERLKGVDSTLKIQPAELGDSAVYLCASSLGLAGVDEQFFGPGTRLTVL.

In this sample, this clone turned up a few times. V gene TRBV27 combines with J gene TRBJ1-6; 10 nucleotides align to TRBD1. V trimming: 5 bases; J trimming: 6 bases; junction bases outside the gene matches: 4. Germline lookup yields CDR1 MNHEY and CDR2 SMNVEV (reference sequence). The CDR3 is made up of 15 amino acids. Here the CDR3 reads CASSMRTGGNSPLHF. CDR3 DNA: TGTGCCAGCAGTATGAGGACAGGGGGTAATTCACCCCTCCACTTT.

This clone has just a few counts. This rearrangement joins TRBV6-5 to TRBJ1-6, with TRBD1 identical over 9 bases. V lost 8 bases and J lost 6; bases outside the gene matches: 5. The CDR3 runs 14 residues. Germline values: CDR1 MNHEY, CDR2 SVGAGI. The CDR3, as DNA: TGTGCCAGCGGGAGACAGGGGGTTAATTCACCCCTCCACTTT. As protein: CASGRQGVNSPLHF.

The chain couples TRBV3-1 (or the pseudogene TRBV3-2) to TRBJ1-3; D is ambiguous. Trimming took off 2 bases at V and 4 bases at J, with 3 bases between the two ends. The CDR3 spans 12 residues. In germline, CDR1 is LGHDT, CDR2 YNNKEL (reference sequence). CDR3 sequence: CASSQQGNTIYF. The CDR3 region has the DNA TGTGCCAGCAGCCAACAGGGAAACACCATATATTTT.

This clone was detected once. Here the CDR3 DNA reads TGTGCCAGCAGTCGCCGCGGGGCGAACACCGGGGAGCTGTTTTTT. Translating it yields CASSRRGANTGELFF. The gene calls are TRBV2 and TRBJ2-2; tentatively, D is TRBD2 (6 bases). The germline V gene encodes CDR1 SNHLY and CDR2 FYNNEI. V was shortened by 5 bases and J by 0 bases, with 10 bases between the two germline ends. The CDR3 covers 15 residues.

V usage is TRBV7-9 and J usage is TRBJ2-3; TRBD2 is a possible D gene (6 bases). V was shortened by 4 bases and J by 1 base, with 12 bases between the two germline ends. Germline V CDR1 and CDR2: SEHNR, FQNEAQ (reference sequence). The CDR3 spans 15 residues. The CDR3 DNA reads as TGTGCCAGCAGCTACACTAGGGAGGGCACAGATACGCAGTATTTT. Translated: CASSYTREGTDTQYF.

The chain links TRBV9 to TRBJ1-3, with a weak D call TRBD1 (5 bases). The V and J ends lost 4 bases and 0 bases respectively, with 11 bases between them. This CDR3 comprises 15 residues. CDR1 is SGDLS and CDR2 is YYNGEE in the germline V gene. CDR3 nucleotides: TGTGCCAGCAGCCTAGACAGCAACTCTGGAAACACCATATATTTT. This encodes CASSLDSNSGNTIYF.